This T cell receptor (beta chain) was found in a study of tumor T cells in aggressive B-cell lymphoma. Germline lookup yields CDR1 SNHLY and CDR2 FYNNEI. The CDR3 is 15 amino acids. Trimming removed 5 bases at V and 1 base at J, with 14 bases between. This table comes from immunoSEQ multiplex PCR, and its TCRdb copy is limited to in-frame clones, with some not included. The sample lists fewer than 7,000 clones, roughly 90% occurring once. The chain joins TRBV2 to TRBJ1-1; maybe TRBD1 (5 bases). The sequencing input was tumor tissue. The sequence derives from an adult with diffuse large B cell lymphoma. The CDR3 protein is CASSSLGAQNTEAFF. DNA for the CDR3: TGTGCCAGCAGTTCGCTAGGGGCACAGAACACTGAAGCTTTCTTT.